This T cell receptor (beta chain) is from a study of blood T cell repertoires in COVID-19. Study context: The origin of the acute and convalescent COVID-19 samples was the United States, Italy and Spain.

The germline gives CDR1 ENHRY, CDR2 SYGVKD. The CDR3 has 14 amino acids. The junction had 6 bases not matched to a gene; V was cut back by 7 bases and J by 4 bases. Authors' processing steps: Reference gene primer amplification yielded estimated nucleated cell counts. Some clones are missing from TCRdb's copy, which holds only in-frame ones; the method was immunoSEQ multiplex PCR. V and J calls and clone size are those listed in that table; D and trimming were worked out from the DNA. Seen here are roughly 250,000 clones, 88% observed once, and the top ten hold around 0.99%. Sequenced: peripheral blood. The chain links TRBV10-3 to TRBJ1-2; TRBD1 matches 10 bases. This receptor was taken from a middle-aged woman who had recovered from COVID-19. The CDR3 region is CAITGQGGIYGYTF. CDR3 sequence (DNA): TGTGCCATCACCGGACAGGGGGGCATCTATGGCTACACCTTC.